Shown below are 14 T cell receptor beta chains from a single sample sequenced in a study of PD-L1 blockade in urothelial cancer. Sequencing was performed with immunoSEQ multiplex PCR; in TCRdb, only in-frame clones are kept and a portion is missing. Of tens of thousands of clones listed, 80% to 90% were seen once; the top ten hold roughly a sixth. The material was PBMCs, obtained around atezolizumab (anti-PD-L1) treatment. The receptors originated from a man aged 60 to 75 with urothelial cancer.

The chain couples TRBV5-1 to TRBJ2-5, with 7 nucleotides matching TRBD1. Germline V gene sequence: CDR1 SGHRS, CDR2 YFSETQ. The ends lost 0 bases at V and 1 base at J; junction bases unmatched: 3. The CDR3 totals 15 residues. CDR3 nucleotides: TGCGCCAGCAGCTTGGAGGGACAGTCCCAAGAGACCCAGTACTTC. Its translation: CASSLEGQSQETQYF.

This chain connects TRBV4-1 to TRBJ1-2; 8 nucleotides agree with TRBD1. Germline V CDR1 and CDR2: MGHRA, YSYEKL. V lost 1 base to trimming and J lost 3 bases; unmatched junction nucleotides: 1. The CDR3 contains 14 residues. CDR3 DNA: TGCGCCAGCAGCCAAGTACAGGGGGACTATGGCTACACCTTC. Protein product: CASSQVQGDYGYTF.

This chain links TRBV27 with TRBJ2-7; 12 bases fit TRBD2. The CDR3 is 15 amino acids. Germline V CDR1 and CDR2: MNHEY, SMNVEV (reference sequence). The J segment lost 2 bases and the V segment lost 7 bases, leaving 6 bases of the junction unmatched. In DNA, the CDR3 is TGTGCCAGCAAACTACTAGCGGGGGGTACCTACGAGCAGTACTTC. Protein sequence: CASKLLAGGTYEQYF.

This chain links TRBV5-8 with TRBJ2-7; 8 bases fit TRBD1. J was trimmed by 3 bases and V by 4 bases; bases with no gene match: 12. Germline values: CDR1 SGHTS, CDR2 YDEGEE. This CDR3 comprises 16 residues. The CDR3 nucleotides are TGTGCCAGCAGCAAAGGGACAGGCCACATCGTCTACGAGCAGTACTTC. This encodes CASSKGTGHIVYEQYF. The full variable domain, its missing parts supplied by reference TRBV5-8 and TRBJ2-7, is EAGVTQSPTHLIKTRGQQATLRCSPISGHTSVYWYQQALGLGLQFLLWYDEGEERNRGNFPPRFSGRQFPNYSSELNVNALELEDSALYLCASSKGTGHIVYEQYFGPGTRLTVT.

This chain uses TRBV29-1 with TRBJ2-1, with a possible D match to TRBD2 (6 bases). Trimming shortened V by 8 bases and J by 6 bases, and 20 bases separated the two germline ends. The germline gives CDR1 SQVTM, CDR2 ANQGSEA. The CDR3 has 14 amino acids. The CDR3 bases are TGCAGCTCTGGGGGGACCTCGGGATTCAATGAGCAGTTCTTC. Translated, it gives CSSGGTSGFNEQFF.

V is TRBV19 and J is TRBJ1-4; 8 bases are a match to TRBD1. The CDR3 has 15 amino acids. Germline V CDR1 and CDR2: LNHDA, SQIVND (reference sequence). V dropped 3 bases and J dropped 7; count of bases not matched to a gene: 7. The CDR3 bases are TGTGCCAGTAGTATTGGCGGGACAGGCCGTGAAAAACTGTTTTTT. Encoded protein: CASSIGGTGREKLFF.

V and J are TRBV7-2 and TRBJ2-1, with 10 nucleotides matching TRBD2. V lost 8 bases, J lost 0 bases, and 4 bases stayed unmatched. Germline lookup yields CDR1 SGHTA and CDR2 FQGNSA. The CDR3 spans 15 residues. In DNA, the CDR3 is TGTGCCAGCGAGCCTAGCGGGGGCTCCTACAATGAGCAGTTCTTC. It codes for CASEPSGGSYNEQFF.

The chain recombines TRBV2 with TRBJ2-2; 7 nucleotides align to TRBD1. The CDR3 is 15 amino acids. Losses at the gene ends were 6 bases for V and 2 bases for J; bases not matched to a gene: 6. From germline, CDR1 is SNHLY and CDR2 FYNNEI. CDR3 residues: CASRRGTVNTGELFF. The DNA of the CDR3 is TGTGCCAGCAGACGAGGGACAGTCAACACCGGGGAGCTGTTTTTT.

The chain couples TRBV28 to TRBJ1-2; D remains unclear. Trimming took 8 bases from V and 0 from J, leaving 10 bases between them. The CDR3 is 13 residues long. Per the germline V gene, CDR1 is MDHEN and CDR2 is SYDVKM. CDR3 region: CASATGANYGYTF. The CDR3 DNA sequence: TGTGCCAGCGCTACCGGGGCTAACTATGGCTACACCTTC.

This chain connects TRBV25-1 to TRBJ2-1; TRBD2 might be the D (6 bases). V lost 5 bases and J 0 bases, leaving 8 bases between the germline ends. CDR3 size: 14 residues. In germline, CDR1 is MGHDK, CDR2 SYGVNS. The CDR3 DNA reads as TGTGCCAGCAGTCGGGAGACCTCCTACAATGAGCAGTTCTTC. Encoded protein: CASSRETSYNEQFF.

J is TRBJ2-1 and V is TRBV14; TRBD2 matches at 12 bases. V shed 4 bases and J 13 bases; nucleotides not matched to a gene: 5. This CDR3 spans 13 amino acids. Germline values: CDR1 SGHDN, CDR2 FVKESK. CDR3 sequence reads: CASSPRTSGTQFF. The CDR3 DNA reads TGTGCCAGCAGCCCGAGGACTAGCGGGACCCAGTTCTTC. Full variable domain (missing parts from reference TRBV14 and TRBJ2-1): EAGVTQFPSHSVIEKGQTVTLRCDPISGHDNLYWYRRVMGKEIKFLLHFVKESKQDESGMPNNRFLAERTGGTYSTLKVQPAELEDSGVYFCASSPRTSGTQFFGPGTRLTVL.

The genes are TRBV2 and TRBJ2-5; D perhaps matches TRBD2 (6 bases). Germline-derived CDR1 and CDR2 are SNHLY and FYNNEI. V was cut by 6 bases and J by 1 base, with 15 bases left in between. The CDR3 has 15 amino acids. The CDR3 nucleotides read TGTGCCAGCAGGGGAGGTTTTATGTCCCAAGAGACCCAGTACTTC. It codes for CASRGGFMSQETQYF.

This chain joins TRBV7-2 and TRBJ1-1; D gene uncertain. CDR3 length: 12 amino acids. The germline V gene has CDR1 SGHTA and CDR2 FQGNSA. V dropped 3 bases and J dropped 8 bases, with 10 bases sitting between them. CDR3 in DNA: TGTGCCAGCAGCTTCGGTAGCCGAGAAGCTTTCTTT. Its translation: CASSFGSREAFF.

The V and J genes are TRBV4-3 and TRBJ2-1, with 10 positions matching TRBD2. CDR3 length: 18 residues. V gave up 0 bases and J gave up 6 bases; unmatched junction bases: 11. CDR1 is LGHNA, CDR2 YSLEER, per germline. In DNA form, the CDR3 reads TGCGCCAGCAGCCAAGATCTCGGGCCAGCGGGAGGGATCAATGAGCAGTTCTTC. This codes for CASSQDLGPAGGINEQFF.